The 2 T cell receptor beta chains below come from one sample, sequenced in a study of beta chain features in type 1 diabetes. Of the isolated RNA, all was reverse transcribed, and so the sequenced material was expressed TCRB transcripts. Here immunoSEQ multiplex PCR was the method, and the copy in TCRdb shows in-frame clones only, minus some. The sample holds hundreds of thousands of clones, 10% to 15% seen once. Study-wide findings and caveats: When Type 1 diabetes patients were examined, their TCRB CDR3s proved moderately but significantly shorter in all four CD4+ subsets.

These TCRs are of unknown antigen specificity. The sample taken for sequencing was naive CD4+ T cells from blood. These TCRs come from a man in his late teens or twenties with type 1 diabetes.

This clone was seen only a few times. J is TRBJ2-5 and V is TRBV11-2, with TRBD2 identical over 8 bases. Germline values: CDR1 SGHAT, CDR2 FQNNGV. V was clipped by 3 bases and J by 4 bases; unmatched bases: 19. The CDR3 consists of 19 residues. The CDR3 loop reads CASSLFRGTSGLLGETQYF. For the CDR3, the DNA is TGTGCCAGCAGCTTGTTTCGGGGCACTAGCGGCCTTCTAGGAGAGACCCAGTACTTC.

The chain is built from TRBV2 and TRBJ2-1; weak D call: TRBD1 (5 bases). Per germline, CDR1 SNHLY and CDR2 FYNNEI. This CDR3 spans 15 amino acids. Trimming cost V 1 base and J 7 bases, with 14 bases left between them. CDR3 region: CASSEGWTTGNEQFF. CDR3 DNA: TGTGCCAGCAGTGAAGGTTGGACAACTGGGAATGAGCAGTTCTTC.